Below, one T cell receptor beta chain is given with its context. CDR1 is MNHEY and CDR2 is SVGEGT in the germline V gene. Deletions cut 4 bases from V and 4 bases from J, with 10 bases between. The CDR3 is 13 residues long. This sample stems from a study of blood T cell repertoires in COVID-19. Overall study context: Spain, Italy and the United States supplied samples that represented acute and convalescent COVID-19. T cells, B-cell-depleted T cells, or PBMCs provided the cDNA or gDNA that served as material.

The protocol was immunoSEQ multiplex PCR, while the TCRdb copy is restricted to in-frame clones and leaves out a portion. The data hold 170,000 or so clones, with roughly nine tenths observed a single time. V gene TRBV6-2 or TRBV6-3 combines with J gene TRBJ1-1; D gene ambiguous. Sequenced: peripheral blood. This receptor was taken from a man between 18 and 29 years old who had recovered from COVID-19. CDR3 nucleotides: TGTGCCAGCAGTTTCGCGGCGAGCACTGAAGCTTTCTTT. The encoded protein is CASSFAASTEAFF.